The 31 T cell receptor beta chains presented below share a single source sample, sequenced in a study of T cells in Graves' hyperthyroidism and ophthalmopathy. Authors of the study amplified TCR beta CDR3 regions from RNA transcripts. Carried out on the TCR CDR3, a first-round RT-PCR used the HTBI primer set. TCRdb recomputed calls from the multiplex PCR reads with MiXCR, one row per CDR3 protein. The sample holds around 360,000 distinct CDR3 sequences, 13% to 15% seen once. The material sequenced was blood. The receptors here all came from a woman aged 55-75 years with Graves' ophthalmopathy.

In its sample, this clonotype was seen a few times. Here the CDR3 reads CASSQGGGFSNYGYTF. CDR3 nucleotides: TGTGCCAGCAGCCAAGGAGGCGGGTTTTCTAACTATGGCTACACCTTC. The chain joins TRBV7-2 to TRBJ1-2; D is unresolved. V shed 5 bases and J shed 0 bases, with 16 bases lying between them. Looked up from germline, CDR1 is SGHTA and CDR2 is FQGNSA. The CDR3 has 16 amino acids.

To note about this clonotype: A clone one base away is much larger, so this may be a read error. The chain uses TRBV29-1 and TRBJ2-5; D is uncertain. The CDR3 length is 13 residues. In germline, CDR1 is SQVTM, CDR2 ANQGSEA. Trimming pared 4 bases from V and 2 bases from J, leaving 11 bases between. The DNA for the CDR3 is TGCAGCGTTGCGGCGGCGCCACAAGAGACCCAGTACTTC. Its protein is CSVAAAPQETQYF.

This clonotype has at least ten counts. This chain uses TRBV7-3 with TRBJ2-2, with TRBD2 as a possible D gene (5 bases). The CDR3 is made up of 16 amino acids. Germline CDR1 SGHTA, CDR2 FQGTGA. Trimming cost V 2 bases and J 1 base, with 11 bases left between them. CDR3 coding DNA: TGTGCCAGCAGCTTAGCGAGGGCCGGGAACACCGGGGAGCTGTTTTTT. Encoded protein: CASSLARAGNTGELFF. The full variable domain, with the rest looked up from reference TRBV7-3 and TRBJ2-2, is GAGVSQTPSNKVTEKGKYVELRCDPISGHTALYWYRQSLGQGPEFLIYFQGTGAADDSGLPNDRFFAVRPEGSVSTLKIQRTERGDSAVYLCASSLARAGNTGELFFGEGSRLTVL.

There are a few counts of this clonotype. V gene TRBV20-1 combines with J gene TRBJ1-2; D remains unclear. The CDR3 contains 11 residues. With 0 bases removed from V and 6 bases from J, the gap between germline ends came to 5 bases. The germline CDR1 and CDR2 sequences are DFQATT and SNEGSKA (reference sequence). The DNA of the CDR3 is TGCAGTGCTAGAGAATGGGATGGCTACACCTTC. This encodes CSAREWDGYTF.

This clonotype was detected only a few times. The J gene is TRBJ2-5, the V gene TRBV29-1; D gene uncertain. Germline CDR1 is SQVTM and CDR2 is ANQGSEA. The CDR3 is made up of 13 amino acids. Trimming took off 6 bases at V and 1 base at J, with 12 bases between the two ends. The DNA of the CDR3 is TGCAGCGTAGCCTCGGATACCCAAGAGACCCAGTACTTC. It translates to CSVASDTQETQYF.

This clonotype was counted a few times. The chain combines TRBV7-3 with TRBJ2-5; TRBD2 might be the D (5 bases). Per germline, CDR1 SGHTA and CDR2 FQGTGA. The CDR3 is 12 amino acids. Trimming pared 7 bases from V and 4 bases from J, leaving 10 bases between. This CDR3 is CASNKAGETQYF. In DNA form, the CDR3 reads TGTGCCAGCAACAAGGCGGGAGAGACCCAGTACTTC.

This clonotype came up many times. The rearrangement joins TRBV7-6 to TRBJ2-1; D assignment may be TRBD1 or TRBD2 (5 bases each). The germline gives CDR1 SGHVS, CDR2 FNYEAQ. This CDR3 comprises 15 residues. Trimming stripped 7 bases from V and 2 bases from J, with 15 bases between. Written as DNA, the CDR3 is TGTGCCAGCACCTCTACTCCGGGGCCCTACAATGAGCAGTTCTTC. Translation gives CASTSTPGPYNEQFF.

This clonotype was detected a few times. V and J are TRBV7-3 and TRBJ2-2; D is possibly TRBD1 (6 bases). The V and J ends lost 6 bases and 0 bases respectively, with 8 bases between them. This CDR3 has 14 residues. CDR1 and CDR2 from the germline V gene are SGHTA and FQGTGA. The CDR3 sequence is CASSDRPNTGELFF. In DNA form, the CDR3 reads TGTGCCAGCAGTGACAGGCCGAACACCGGGGAGCTGTTTTTT. Full variable domain (rest looked up from reference TRBV7-3 and TRBJ2-2): GAGVSQTPSNKVTEKGKYVELRCDPISGHTALYWYRQSLGQGPEFLIYFQGTGAADDSGLPNDRFFAVRPEGSVSTLKIQRTERGDSAVYLCASSDRPNTGELFFGEGSRLTVL.

In its sample, this clonotype was seen many times. V is TRBV30 and J is TRBJ1-1; maybe TRBD1 (6 bases). Germline V gives CDR1 GTSNPN, CDR2 SVGIG (reference sequence). Trimming left V 3 bases short and J 6 bases short, with 14 bases between. This CDR3 region has 13 residues. CDR3 loop: CAWSPAGDSEAFF. The CDR3 nucleotides read TGTGCCTGGAGCCCTGCAGGGGACTCTGAAGCTTTCTTT.

The chain joins TRBV9 to TRBJ2-3; D remains unclear. The V gene's germline CDR1 is SGDLS and CDR2 YYNGEE. The ends were cut back, 0 bases at V and 9 bases at J, with 20 bases in the middle. CDR3 length equals 16 residues. The CDR3 loop reads CASSVGMQFRQSTQYF. The DNA for the CDR3 is TGTGCCAGCAGCGTAGGGATGCAGTTCCGGCAGAGCACGCAGTATTTT.

The rearrangement uses TRBV4-1 and TRBJ2-1; 11 nucleotides match TRBD2. The ends lost 4 bases at V and 5 bases at J; junction bases unmatched: 4. Germline CDR1 is MGHRA and CDR2 is YSYEKL. This CDR3 region has 15 residues. CDR3 sequence (DNA): TGCGCCAGCAGCCCATGGGGACTAGCGGACAATGAGCAGTTCTTC. Amino acids: CASSPWGLADNEQFF.

V is TRBV28 and J is TRBJ1-2; D is unresolved. V lost 4 bases and J lost 8, with 17 bases in between. CDR1 and CDR2 (germline): MDHEN, SYDVKM. CDR3 length: 14 residues. CDR3 loop: CASSSTNPGSGYTF. The CDR3 DNA sequence: TGTGCCAGCAGTTCCACGAACCCGGGTTCGGGCTACACCTTC.

This clonotype appeared many times. The CDR3 spells CASSVRDFNEQFF. The CDR3 DNA follows: TGTGCCAGCAGTGTTAGGGATTTCAATGAGCAGTTCTTC. The chain links TRBV2 to TRBJ2-1, with D hard to call. V lost 4 bases and J 6 bases, leaving 10 bases between the germline ends. Germline CDR1 reads SNHLY; CDR2 reads FYNNEI. The CDR3 runs 13 residues.

This clonotype was observed a handful of times. J is TRBJ2-2 and V is TRBV3-1; TRBD2 matches at 9 bases. Looked up from germline, CDR1 is LGHDT and CDR2 is YNNKEL (reference sequence). The length of the CDR3 is 17 residues. After removal of 5 bases from V and 4 bases from J, the junction contained 11 bases not matched to a gene. CDR3 sequence reads: CASSTSGGRGGTGELFF. Written as DNA, the CDR3 is TGTGCCAGCAGCACAAGCGGCGGGAGGGGGGGCACCGGGGAGCTGTTTTTT. Filled out from reference TRBV3-1 and TRBJ2-2, the complete variable domain reads DTAVSQTPKYLVTQMGNDKSIKCEQNLGHDTMYWYKQDSKKFLKIMFSYNNKELIINETVPNRFSPKSPDKAHLNLHINSLELGDSAVYFCASSTSGGRGGTGELFFGEGSRLTVL.

This clonotype was seen at least ten times. The chain uses TRBV7-2 and TRBJ1-2; 8 bases fit TRBD1. The germline gives CDR1 SGHTA, CDR2 FQGNSA. Germline trimming cut 5 bases from V and 8 bases from J; bases unmatched to any gene: 10. The CDR3 length is 14 residues. For the CDR3, the DNA is TGTGCCAGCAGCCCCCGACAGGGACAGGACGGCTACACCTTC. Translation: CASSPRQGQDGYTF.

This rearrangement joins TRBV7-3 to TRBJ2-5; D ambiguous. Trimming removed 6 bases at V and 0 bases at J, with 11 bases between. CDR1 SGHTA and CDR2 FQGTGA come from the germline V gene. The CDR3 is 14 residues long. The CDR3 DNA reads as TGTGCCAGCAGTAGGGCGGATAACCAAGAGACCCAGTACTTC. As protein: CASSRADNQETQYF.

This clonotype was observed a few times. The chain employs TRBV4-2 and TRBJ2-1, with TRBD1 matching over 8 bases. Germline CDR1 LGHNA, CDR2 YNFKEQ. This CDR3 is 20 amino acids long. Losses at the gene ends were 4 bases for V and 0 bases for J; bases not matched to a gene: 17. The CDR3 region is CASSRTQGVWRVSSYNEQFF. The CDR3, as DNA: TGTGCCAGCAGCCGGACACAGGGGGTATGGCGGGTGAGCTCCTACAATGAGCAGTTCTTC.

This clonotype was recorded at least ten times. This rearrangement joins TRBV2 to TRBJ2-3, with 11 positions matching TRBD2. This CDR3 spans 16 amino acids. Germline lookup yields CDR1 SNHLY and CDR2 FYNNEI. V shed 6 bases, J shed 0 bases, and the junction held 5 bases outside the gene matches. CDR3 in DNA: TGTGCCAGCAGCTGGGGACTAGCGGCTAGCACAGATACGCAGTATTTT. Encoded protein: CASSWGLAASTDTQYF.

This clonotype appeared many times. This chain links TRBV28 with TRBJ2-2, with D tentatively TRBD2 (5 bases). CDR3 length equals 15 residues. The V gene lost 7 bases and the J gene lost 0 bases, with 12 bases spanning the gap. The germline V gene encodes CDR1 MDHEN and CDR2 SYDVKM. In DNA form, the CDR3 reads TGTGCCAGCATTTCGGAGGCTGCGAACACCGGGGAGCTGTTTTTT. This gives the protein CASISEAANTGELFF.

This chain links TRBV19 with TRBJ2-5; 13 bases are shared with TRBD2. J lost 4 bases, V lost 5 bases, and 7 bases had no gene match. The CDR3 has 16 residues. The V gene's germline CDR1 is LNHDA and CDR2 SQIVND (reference sequence). CDR3 nucleotides: TGTGCCAGTAGTTCCCGGACTAGCGGGAGTGGAGAGACCCAGTACTTC. This codes for CASSSRTSGSGETQYF.

This clonotype has just a few counts. This chain uses TRBV20-1 with TRBJ2-7, with a possible D match to TRBD2 (5 bases). This CDR3 comprises 15 residues. Trimming left V 0 bases short and J 0 bases short, with 12 bases between. Per the germline V gene, CDR1 is DFQATT and CDR2 is SNEGSKA (reference sequence). The chain's CDR3 is CSARDPTGSSYEQYF. In DNA form, the CDR3 reads TGCAGTGCTAGAGATCCTACTGGGAGCTCCTACGAGCAGTACTTC.

The table lists this clonotype with many counts. The chain couples TRBV27 to TRBJ2-1, with 14 bases fitting TRBD2. With V trimmed by 5 bases and J by 7 bases, 13 bases remained unmatched. CDR1 is MNHEY, CDR2 SMNVEV, per germline (reference sequence). This CDR3 spans 18 amino acids. This CDR3 is CASSRVLTSGRVGNEQFF. CDR3 sequence (DNA): TGTGCCAGCAGTAGGGTCCTGACTAGCGGGAGGGTAGGGAATGAGCAGTTCTTC.

J is TRBJ2-3 and V is TRBV27, with D unclear. CDR1 and CDR2 (germline): MNHEY, SMNVEV (reference sequence). This CDR3 has 11 residues. V dropped 6 bases and J dropped 7 bases, with 8 bases sitting between them. The CDR3 region is CASSHMNTQYF. CDR3 coding DNA: TGTGCCAGCAGCCATATGAATACGCAGTATTTT.

J is TRBJ2-2 and V is TRBV15; TRBD2 is a possible D gene (6 bases). V was cut by 5 bases and J by 10 bases, with 11 bases left in between. The CDR3 loop spans 12 amino acids. Germline lookup yields CDR1 LNHNV and CDR2 YYDKDF (reference sequence). The CDR3 loop reads CATSPGGAELFF. The CDR3 nucleotides read TGTGCCACCAGCCCAGGCGGGGCGGAGCTGTTTTTT.

There are many counts of this clonotype. J is TRBJ2-2 and V is TRBV18; unclear D gene. This CDR3 comprises 15 residues. With 1 base removed from V and 3 bases from J, the gap between germline ends came to 9 bases. Germline CDR1 KGHSH, CDR2 LQKENI. The CDR3 spells CASSPLVRDTGELFF. The CDR3 DNA reads as TGTGCCAGCTCACCACTGGTTCGAGACACCGGGGAGCTGTTTTTT.

V usage is TRBV6-1 and J usage is TRBJ2-1; 12 nucleotides agree with TRBD2. J gave up 8 bases and V 4 bases, and 6 bases lay outside the gene matches. The CDR3 sequence is 15 residues long. Germline V lookup: CDR1 MNHNS, CDR2 SASEGT. CDR3 loop: CASSGWTSGNDEQFF. The CDR3 coding sequence is TGTGCCAGCAGTGGCTGGACTAGCGGGAACGATGAGCAGTTCTTC.

The sample holds many counts of this clonotype. V is TRBV3-1 and J is TRBJ2-1; 12 nucleotides agree with TRBD2. The CDR3 runs to 16 residues. The ends lost 1 base at V and 10 bases at J; junction bases unmatched: 8. In germline, CDR1 is LGHDT, CDR2 YNNKEL (reference sequence). The CDR3 DNA reads as TGTGCCAGCAGCCAAGTGAGACTAGCGGGGGCCCTGGAGCAGTTCTTC. Translated, it gives CASSQVRLAGALEQFF.

This clonotype turned up a few times. The V and J genes are TRBV7-2 and TRBJ2-7, with TRBD1 matching 7 bases. The CDR3 length is 14 residues. Germline loops: CDR1 SGHTA, CDR2 FQGNSA. The J segment lost 6 bases and the V segment lost 5 bases, leaving 10 bases of the junction unmatched. This CDR3 reads CASSPTGKSVEQYF. For the CDR3, the DNA is TGTGCCAGCAGCCCGACAGGGAAGTCGGTCGAGCAGTACTTC.

At least ten counts were recorded for this clonotype. This rearrangement joins TRBV28 to TRBJ2-1; D remains ambiguous. The CDR3 has 15 amino acids. Trimming removed 5 bases from V and 8 bases from J, with 19 bases in between. Germline V gives CDR1 MDHEN, CDR2 SYDVKM. The CDR3, as DNA: TGTGCCAGCAGTCCCGCGGTTCACCCGTGGGATGAGCAGTTCTTC. This translates into CASSPAVHPWDEQFF.

This clonotype was counted ten times or more. J is TRBJ2-3 and V is TRBV20-1; 10 bases are shared with TRBD2. V was clipped by 5 bases and J by 2 bases; unmatched bases: 7. There are 15 residues in the CDR3. CDR1 is DFQATT and CDR2 is SNEGSKA in the germline V gene (reference sequence). The CDR3 DNA reads as TGCAGTGCTCCCATTGGACTAGCGGACACAGATACGCAGTATTTT. Translating it yields CSAPIGLADTDTQYF.

Ten or more counts support this clonotype. The chain combines TRBV10-3 with TRBJ1-1; D is perhaps TRBD1 (5 bases). Germline lookup yields CDR1 ENHRY and CDR2 SYGVKD. The CDR3 spans 16 residues. V lost 2 bases to trimming and J lost 0 bases, with 13 bases between them. Written as DNA, the CDR3 is TGTGCCATCAGTGAGGGGGACGGCCACATGAACACTGAAGCTTTCTTT. This encodes CAISEGDGHMNTEAFF.